What follows describes a single TCR beta chain. The data originate from a study of CD8 T cells in Susac syndrome. The authors carried out high-throughput sequencing of TCR beta. They applied it to CD8+ and CD4+ T cells obtained from blood. CDR3 length: 15 amino acids. In germline, CDR1 is SNHLY, CDR2 FYNNEI. Trimming took 6 bases from V and 9 from J; bases not matched to a gene: 10. The authors reverse transcribed roughly 0.5 to 1 ug RNA with random hexamers. A single record per CDR3 protein comes from TCRdb applying MiXCR to the immunoSEQ multiplex PCR reads. Here the sample spans 150,000 to 250,000 distinct CDR3 sequences, nearly 95% being singletons.

Sample: CD4+ T cells from PBMCs. The genes are TRBV2 and TRBJ2-1; 11 bases are a match to TRBD2. This receptor was taken from a human donor with multiple sclerosis. This CDR3 is CASSPGLAEGGEQFF. Written as DNA, the CDR3 is TGTGCCAGCAGCCCGGGACTAGCGGAGGGTGGTGAGCAGTTCTTC.